A selection of T cell receptor beta chains follows, all from one sample in a study of identical twins. TCRdb used MiXCR to reprocess the 5' RACE reads, holding one entry per CDR3 protein. The table includes 1.5 million to 2 million distinct CDR3 sequences, about 30% detected once. The material sequenced was cord blood. Receptor source: a newborn girl in good health. CDR3s leave out the opening cysteine and the closing phenylalanine or tryptophan.

len: 13
v_gene: TRBV11-2
j_gene: TRBJ2-5
CDR3aa: ASSLGGTPQETQY

len: 16
v_gene: TRBV6-5
j_gene: TRBJ2-1
CDR3aa: ASSYRAGGPSSYNEQF

len: 13
v_gene: TRBV12-3/TRBV12-4
j_gene: TRBJ1-1
CDR3aa: ASSLATRGNTEAF

len: 15
v_gene: TRBV18
j_gene: TRBJ2-3
CDR3aa: ASSPNRGGPSTDTQY

len: 13
v_gene: TRBV28
j_gene: TRBJ1-4
CDR3aa: ASSSTGGAHEKLF

len: 13
v_gene: TRBV20-1
j_gene: TRBJ1-1
CDR3aa: SARFPGLMNTEAF

len: 11
v_gene: TRBV6-1
j_gene: TRBJ2-1
CDR3aa: ASSEYMAGGQF

len: 14
v_gene: TRBV5-1
j_gene: TRBJ2-7
CDR3aa: ASSLALDRDSYEQY

len: 13
v_gene: TRBV20-1
j_gene: TRBJ2-1
CDR3aa: SARDYRKDYNEQF

len: 10
v_gene: TRBV7-9
j_gene: TRBJ1-6
CDR3aa: ASRGQNSPPH

len: 12
v_gene: TRBV6-6
j_gene: TRBJ2-3
CDR3aa: ASSYVGGSDTQY

len: 13
v_gene: TRBV29-1
j_gene: TRBJ1-5
CDR3aa: SVDPIKDSNQPQH

len: 12
v_gene: TRBV3-1
j_gene: TRBJ2-7
CDR3aa: ASSQGTGVYEQY

len: 13
v_gene: TRBV27
j_gene: TRBJ2-1
CDR3aa: ASSYRLAAYNEQF

len: 12
v_gene: TRBV18
j_gene: TRBJ2-7
CDR3aa: ASSPPGLRYEQY

len: 16
v_gene: TRBV7-9
j_gene: TRBJ2-1
CDR3aa: ASRGTTKKPSSYNEQF

len: 12
v_gene: TRBV25-1
j_gene: -
CDR3aa: ASGPGQGTYEQY

len: 13
v_gene: TRBV20-1
j_gene: TRBJ1-1
CDR3aa: SARDPNRVNTEAF

len: 13
v_gene: TRBV28
j_gene: TRBJ1-1
CDR3aa: ASSLRGGWDTEAF

len: 12
v_gene: TRBV28
j_gene: TRBJ1-6
CDR3aa: ASAPAGRDSPLH

len: 13
v_gene: TRBV28
j_gene: TRBJ1-5
CDR3aa: ASSFFEEGNQPQH

len: 11
v_gene: TRBV29-1
j_gene: TRBJ1-1
CDR3aa: SVEDRMNTEAF

len: 12
v_gene: TRBV10-3
j_gene: TRBJ2-1
CDR3aa: AISAGGPFNEQF

len: 12
v_gene: TRBV6-5
j_gene: TRBJ2-7
CDR3aa: ASSYRSGFNEQY

len: 12
v_gene: TRBV20-1
j_gene: TRBJ2-7
CDR3aa: SARAGTVLYEQY

len: 13
v_gene: TRBV6-1
j_gene: TRBJ1-2
CDR3aa: ASGENGYRDSPYT

len: 13
v_gene: TRBV15
j_gene: TRBJ1-5
CDR3aa: ATSPGQGSNQPQH

len: 13
v_gene: TRBV10-1
j_gene: TRBJ2-3
CDR3aa: ASRSLATHTDTQY

len: 10
v_gene: TRBV10-3
j_gene: TRBJ2-1
CDR3aa: AISNWYNEQF

len: 14
v_gene: TRBV7-2
j_gene: TRBJ1-1
CDR3aa: ASSHDGGKMNTEAF

len: 15
v_gene: TRBV28
j_gene: TRBJ2-6
CDR3aa: ASSLWGRGPGANVLT

len: 12
v_gene: TRBV12-3/TRBV12-4
j_gene: TRBJ2-1
CDR3aa: ASTLLGAYNEQF

len: 14
v_gene: TRBV7-8
j_gene: TRBJ2-7
CDR3aa: ASSLDGGVSGNEQY

len: 16
v_gene: TRBV6-1
j_gene: TRBJ2-1
CDR3aa: ASSVKGTGRRPYNEQF

len: 15
v_gene: TRBV12-3/TRBV12-4
j_gene: TRBJ2-1
CDR3aa: ASSRLLTRVSYNEQF

len: 12
v_gene: TRBV12-3/TRBV12-4
j_gene: TRBJ2-5
CDR3aa: ASSSVRPYNEQY

len: 13
v_gene: TRBV25-1
j_gene: -
CDR3aa: ASSELDRGRETQY

len: 11
v_gene: TRBV27
j_gene: TRBJ1-5
CDR3aa: ASGARGNQPQH

len: 13
v_gene: TRBV20-1
j_gene: TRBJ1-6
CDR3aa: SARDWREGNSPLH

len: 13
v_gene: TRBV20-1
j_gene: TRBJ1-6
CDR3aa: SARLTSSYNSPPH

len: 15
v_gene: TRBV5-1
j_gene: TRBJ2-1
CDR3aa: ASGASGGSSSYNEQF

len: 12
v_gene: TRBV27
j_gene: TRBJ1-5
CDR3aa: ASSLNPSNQPQH

len: 13
v_gene: TRBV5-1
j_gene: TRBJ1-6
CDR3aa: ASSFGTPNNSPLH

len: 15
v_gene: TRBV2
j_gene: TRBJ2-6
CDR3aa: AILSGTGLSGANVLT